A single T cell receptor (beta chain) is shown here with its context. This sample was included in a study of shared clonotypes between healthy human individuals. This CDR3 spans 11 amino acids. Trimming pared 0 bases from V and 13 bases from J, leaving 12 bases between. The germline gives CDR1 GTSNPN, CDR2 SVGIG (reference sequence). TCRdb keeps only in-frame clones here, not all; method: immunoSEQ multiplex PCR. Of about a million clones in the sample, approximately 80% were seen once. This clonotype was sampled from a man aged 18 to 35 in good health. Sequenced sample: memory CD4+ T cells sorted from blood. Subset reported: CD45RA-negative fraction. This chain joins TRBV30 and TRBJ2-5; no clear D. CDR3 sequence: CAWSVSESPYF. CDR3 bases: TGTGCCTGGAGTGTGAGCGAGTCCCCGTACTTC.